These T cell receptor beta chains were read from a single sample in a study of blood T cell repertoires in COVID-19. TCRdb's copy holds only in-frame clones and misses some; the assay was immunoSEQ multiplex PCR. In the table there are fewer than 350,000 clones, around 88% of which are singletons. Sequences were obtained from peripheral blood. The receptors here all came from a man aged 40-49 years with acute or convalescent COVID-19. CDR3s include the opening cysteine and the closing phenylalanine or tryptophan.

J: TRBJ1-2
V: TRBV7-9
CDR3: CASSQDSYGYTF

J: TRBJ2-1
V: TRBV5-1
CDR3: CASSSGLAGGHSEQFF

J: TRBJ1-4
V: TRBV12-5
CDR3: CASGLTDEKLFF

J: TRBJ2-3
V: TRBV3-1/TRBV3-2
CDR3: CASSRSGGTDTQYF

J: TRBJ1-1
V: TRBV7-9
CDR3: CASGFLQGAAEAFF

J: TRBJ2-2
V: TRBV12-3/TRBV12-4
CDR3: CASREGYTGELFF

J: TRBJ2-7
V: TRBV14
CDR3: CASSQDRGNEQYF

J: TRBJ2-3
V: TRBV12-3/TRBV12-4
CDR3: CASSLVVTDTQYF

J: TRBJ1-4
V: TRBV30
CDR3: CAWEIPTSEKLFF

J: TRBJ1-5
V: TRBV10-2
CDR3: CASSESSGTGRKNQPQHF

J: TRBJ2-3
V: TRBV30
CDR3: CAWSGAATDTQYF

J: TRBJ1-6
V: TRBV6-5
CDR3: CASTEDRPYNSPLHF

J: TRBJ1-1
V: TRBV2
CDR3: CASSGQTGMNTEAFF

J: TRBJ1-5
V: TRBV19
CDR3: CASRKGQGVGDQPQHF

J: TRBJ2-7
V: TRBV5-1
CDR3: CASSPSRAGYSYEQYF

J: TRBJ1-3
V: TRBV10-1
CDR3: CASSESLTAGNTIYF

J: TRBJ1-6
V: TRBV5-6
CDR3: CASSLQQRGGSPLHF

J: TRBJ1-2
V: TRBV4-2
CDR3: CASSRLGGGQGLSYGYTF

J: TRBJ2-1
V: TRBV24-1
CDR3: CAPEGAGQFF

J: TRBJ1-1
V: TRBV5-1
CDR3: CASSFLTGGNTEAFF

J: TRBJ2-7
V: TRBV5-1
CDR3: CASSLGRQGNEQYF

J: TRBJ2-7
V: TRBV5-8
CDR3: CASSLLRGSAYEQYF

J: TRBJ2-3
V: TRBV5-1
CDR3: CARRNGGAGDTQYF

J: TRBJ2-1
V: TRBV5-1
CDR3: CASTPGGGTYNEQFF

J: TRBJ1-2
V: TRBV10-3
CDR3: CAISEDRLYGYTF

J: TRBJ2-2
V: TRBV2
CDR3: CASSEARNTGELFF

J: TRBJ2-7
V: TRBV7-2
CDR3: CASSLVAASGVSSYEQYF

J: TRBJ2-1
V: TRBV19
CDR3: CASSKGLAGGSYNEQFF

J: TRBJ2-7
V: TRBV11-2
CDR3: CASSSPGTGFSYEQYF

J: TRBJ1-2
V: TRBV7-2
CDR3: CASSLLDSPYGYTF

J: TRBJ2-3
V: TRBV15
CDR3: CATSRALLGPTDTQYF

J: TRBJ2-7
V: TRBV6-1
CDR3: CASSGSSNHRDVHEQYF

J: TRBJ1-2
V: TRBV6-2/TRBV6-3
CDR3: CASSYQGLKFYGYTF

J: TRBJ2-3
V: TRBV18
CDR3: CASSPIDGTASTDTQYF

J: TRBJ1-4
V: TRBV7-9
CDR3: CASRRDREGEKLFF

J: TRBJ1-1
V: TRBV5-8
CDR3: CASSLAGGHRAFF

J: TRBJ2-7
V: TRBV5-4
CDR3: CASSGQGPSYEQYF

J: TRBJ1-4
V: TRBV5-4
CDR3: CASSLQGATNEKLFF

J: TRBJ1-2
V: TRBV30
CDR3: CAWRIKGAYGYTF

J: TRBJ1-5
V: TRBV2
CDR3: CASSEGGGSRYQPQHF

J: TRBJ2-7
V: TRBV27
CDR3: CAIAPTRGREQYF

J: TRBJ1-1
V: TRBV2
CDR3: CASSARGWDTEAFF